This T cell receptor (beta chain) emerged from a study of blood T cell repertoires in COVID-19. In the study overall: The study drew acute and convalescent COVID-19 samples from the United States, Italy and Spain.

Trimming removed 4 bases at V and 0 bases at J, with 14 bases between. The V gene's germline CDR1 is SGHNT and CDR2 YYREEE (reference sequence). The CDR3 spans 15 residues. The method was immunoSEQ multiplex PCR; TCRdb's version includes in-frame clones alone and lacks a portion of them. The sample yields about 220,000 clones, roughly 85% seen once. Sequenced: peripheral blood. The gene calls are TRBV5-4 and TRBJ2-7, with D perhaps matching TRBD2 (6 bases). The origin of this receptor is a woman in her sixties or seventies with COVID-19, enrolled during active disease. In DNA, the CDR3 is TGTGCCAGCAGCCCTGGGACTTTCAGCTCCTACGAGCAGTACTTC. Translating gives CASSPGTFSSYEQYF.